The rows below give T cell receptor beta chains drawn from one sample of a study of sequential checkpoint blockade in melanoma. Data came from immunoSEQ multiplex PCR; TCRdb stores just in-frame clones and leaves some out. Of some 14,000 clones listed, more than 45% are singletons. The sample in question was CD8+ T cells sorted from blood (inferred from file names), obtained from a patient given nivolumab and ipilimumab in sequence. These receptors all come from a human donor with melanoma. CDR3s include the opening cysteine and the closing phenylalanine or tryptophan. Each record gives: V gene, CDR3 length, clone size, CDR3 protein. Only some rows state a clone size, as once, few, many or a class for expanded clones.

v_call: TRBV5-6
cdr3_length: 14
clone_size: -
cdr3_aa: CASSFGLSKYEQYF

v_call: TRBV18
cdr3_length: 15
clone_size: -
cdr3_aa: CASSLLAGEMYEQYF

v_call: TRBV27
cdr3_length: 13
clone_size: few
cdr3_aa: CASSLSRGNEQFF

v_call: TRBV6-1
cdr3_length: 16
clone_size: -
cdr3_aa: CASSEPPTGENSPLHF

v_call: TRBV28
cdr3_length: 14
clone_size: -
cdr3_aa: CASSLRGGNEKLFF

v_call: TRBV19
cdr3_length: 15
clone_size: once
cdr3_aa: CASSLETGTTDTQYF

v_call: TRBV15
cdr3_length: 15
clone_size: few
cdr3_aa: CATSQTRGLSTEAFF

v_call: TRBV7-9
cdr3_length: 19
clone_size: -
cdr3_aa: CASSLAKTGATSNTGELFF

v_call: TRBV13
cdr3_length: 15
clone_size: -
cdr3_aa: CASSLGGQGLETQYF

v_call: TRBV5-3
cdr3_length: 14
clone_size: -
cdr3_aa: CASSLIGANSPLHF

v_call: TRBV7-9
cdr3_length: 15
clone_size: few
cdr3_aa: CASSEYRGHETEAFF

v_call: TRBV6-1
cdr3_length: 15
clone_size: -
cdr3_aa: CASRGGQGRSLEAFF

v_call: TRBV27
cdr3_length: 13
clone_size: -
cdr3_aa: CASSLSANQPQHF

v_call: TRBV11-3
cdr3_length: 15
clone_size: -
cdr3_aa: CASSLQGASYNEQFF

v_call: TRBV10-3
cdr3_length: 15
clone_size: -
cdr3_aa: CAISESGGSYNEQFF

v_call: TRBV5-3
cdr3_length: 14
clone_size: few
cdr3_aa: CASSQRQGDQPQHF

v_call: TRBV2
cdr3_length: 14
clone_size: -
cdr3_aa: CASSEARVSYGYTF

v_call: TRBV19
cdr3_length: 13
clone_size: few
cdr3_aa: CASEGTSGNTIYF

v_call: TRBV10-2
cdr3_length: 14
clone_size: -
cdr3_aa: CASSASTGSYEQYF

v_call: TRBV7-9
cdr3_length: 14
clone_size: -
cdr3_aa: CASSLDRLNQPQHF

v_call: TRBV15
cdr3_length: 14
clone_size: few
cdr3_aa: CATSSGQGEYEQYF

v_call: TRBV5-4
cdr3_length: 15
clone_size: -
cdr3_aa: CASSSPTGGTDTQYF

v_call: TRBV6-5
cdr3_length: 15
clone_size: -
cdr3_aa: CASSYSSGGTYEQYF

v_call: TRBV9
cdr3_length: 16
clone_size: -
cdr3_aa: CASSPSVRSEPHEQYF

v_call: TRBV28
cdr3_length: 14
clone_size: -
cdr3_aa: CASRPDREVYEQYF

v_call: TRBV5-4
cdr3_length: 14
clone_size: -
cdr3_aa: CVSSLAGMGNEQYF

v_call: TRBV5-1
cdr3_length: 16
clone_size: once
cdr3_aa: CASSPIGGQRGDTQYF

v_call: TRBV9
cdr3_length: 14
clone_size: few
cdr3_aa: CASSASGVGTEAFF

v_call: TRBV28
cdr3_length: 19
clone_size: -
cdr3_aa: CASSLIVSFSGQGDYGYTF

v_call: TRBV28
cdr3_length: 13
clone_size: few
cdr3_aa: CASSLIGGTEAFF

v_call: TRBV6-1
cdr3_length: 15
clone_size: -
cdr3_aa: CASSEPSYTNYGYTF